This paragraph reports one T cell receptor beta chain. The antigen is undetermined. The sample comes from a study of blood T cells in healthy people across ages. A second PCR of roughly 7 to 11 cycles used a sample-barcoded 5' primer and a J-beta primer mix. TCRdb re-called the 5' RACE reads with MiXCR, one entry per CDR3 protein. The sample has hundreds of thousands of distinct CDR3 sequences, roughly 20% seen once. This CDR3 spans 13 amino acids. From germline, CDR1 is MNHEY and CDR2 SVGAGI. Trimming removed 7 bases from V and 8 bases from J; junction bases left unmatched: 7. General study points: From one million sequenced T cells, diversity estimates were lower bounds. Getting older went along with TCR beta diversity per million T cells dropping roughly linearly.

This chain links TRBV6-5 with TRBJ1-4; 7 bases match TRBD1. This clonotype originated in a man in his 70s in good health. The material sequenced was blood. DNA for the CDR3: TGTGCCAGCAAAGGGGGCGAGAGGGAAAAACTGTTTTTT. Protein product: CASKGGEREKLFF.